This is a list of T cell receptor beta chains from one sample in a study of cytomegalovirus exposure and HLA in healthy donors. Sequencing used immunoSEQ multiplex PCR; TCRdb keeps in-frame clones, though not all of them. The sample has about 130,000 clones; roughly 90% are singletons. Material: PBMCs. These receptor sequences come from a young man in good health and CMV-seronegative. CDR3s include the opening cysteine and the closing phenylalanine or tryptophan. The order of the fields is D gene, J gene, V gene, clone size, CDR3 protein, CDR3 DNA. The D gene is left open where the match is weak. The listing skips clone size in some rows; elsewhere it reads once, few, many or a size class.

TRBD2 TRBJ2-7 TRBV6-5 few CASSYSSAGGSYEQYF TGTGCCAGCAGTTACTCTTCGGCGGGAGGCTCCTACGAGCAGTACTTC
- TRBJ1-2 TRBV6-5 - CASTNGQLKDYGYTF TGTGCCAGCACTAACGGACAGCTAAAAGACTATGGCTACACCTTC
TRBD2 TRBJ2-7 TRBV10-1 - CASSEASAGENEQYF TGCGCCAGCAGTGAGGCCTCAGCGGGAGAAAACGAGCAGTACTTC
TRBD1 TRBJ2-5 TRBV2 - CASSEGDSQETQYF TGTGCCAGCAGTGAGGGGGACAGCCAAGAGACCCAGTACTTC
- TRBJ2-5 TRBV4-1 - CASSETLTGEETQYF TGCGCCAGCAGCGAGACTCTCACTGGCGAAGAGACCCAGTACTTC
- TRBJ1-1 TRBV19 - CASNPGRRGEAFF TGTGCCAGTAATCCGGGAAGGAGGGGTGAAGCTTTCTTT
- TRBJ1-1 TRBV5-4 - CASSLRGAGTEAFF TGTGCCAGCAGCTTACGCGGGGCGGGTACTGAAGCTTTCTTT
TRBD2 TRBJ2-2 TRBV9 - CASSTGLAGATGELFF TGTGCCAGCAGCACTGGACTAGCGGGAGCCACCGGGGAGCTGTTTTTT
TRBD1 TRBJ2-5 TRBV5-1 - CASSQGQGRETQYF TGCGCCAGCAGCCAGGGACAGGGAAGGGAGACCCAGTACTTC
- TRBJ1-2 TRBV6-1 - CASSGGRWAFGYTF TGTGCCAGCAGTGGGGGCAGGTGGGCGTTTGGCTACACCTTC
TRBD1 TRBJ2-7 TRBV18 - CASSPPGQGFYEQYF TGTGCCAGCTCACCTCCGGGACAGGGTTTCTACGAGCAGTACTTC
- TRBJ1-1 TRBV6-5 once CATRAGWGWNTEAFF TGTGCCACCCGGGCAGGGTGGGGTTGGAACACTGAAGCTTTCTTT
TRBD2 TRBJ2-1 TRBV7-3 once CASSWGSSGSSYNEQFF TGTGCCAGCAGTTGGGGTAGTAGCGGGAGTTCCTACAATGAGCAGTTCTTC
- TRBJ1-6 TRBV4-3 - CASSQDSRSPLHF TGCGCCAGCAGCCAAGATTCCCGTTCACCCCTCCACTTT
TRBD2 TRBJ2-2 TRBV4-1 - CASSGQKGLAGTPNTGELFF TGCGCCAGCAGCGGCCAAAAAGGACTAGCGGGGACGCCGAACACCGGGGAGCTGTTTTTT
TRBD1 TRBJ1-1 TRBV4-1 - CASSQVQGAGTEAFF TGCGCCAGCAGCCAAGTACAGGGGGCCGGCACTGAAGCTTTCTTT
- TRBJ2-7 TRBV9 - CASSARFSSYEQYF TGTGCCAGCAGCGCCAGGTTTAGCTCCTACGAGCAGTACTTC
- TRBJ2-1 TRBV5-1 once CASSLSRQGNEQFF TGCGCCAGCAGCTTGAGCCGGCAGGGGAATGAGCAGTTCTTC
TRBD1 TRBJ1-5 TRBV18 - CASSPQTGDLQPQHF TGTGCCAGCTCACCGCAGACAGGGGATCTTCAGCCCCAGCATTTT
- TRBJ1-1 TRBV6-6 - CASTRIPRGTEAFF TGTGCCAGCACCAGGATACCCCGGGGCACTGAAGCTTTCTTT
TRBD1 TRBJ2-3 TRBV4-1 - CASSQGPGTGGDTQYF TGCGCCAGCAGCCAAGGGCCCGGGACAGGGGGAGATACGCAGTATTTT
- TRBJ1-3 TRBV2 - CASSVAVSGNTIYF TGTGCCAGCAGTGTGGCAGTCTCTGGAAACACCATATATTTT
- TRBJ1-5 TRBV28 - CASSAPGSNQPQHF TGTGCCAGCAGTGCCCCGGGGAGCAATCAGCCCCAGCATTTT
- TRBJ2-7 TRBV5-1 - CASSLGGQFSYEQYF TGCGCCAGCAGCTTGGGCGGACAGTTCTCCTACGAGCAGTACTTC
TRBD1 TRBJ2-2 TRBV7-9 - CASSSEGQGVGELFF TGTGCCAGCAGCTCCGAGGGACAGGGGGTCGGGGAGCTGTTTTTT
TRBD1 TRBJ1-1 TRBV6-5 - CASRTGWAEAFF TGTGCCAGCCGGACAGGGTGGGCTGAAGCTTTCTTT
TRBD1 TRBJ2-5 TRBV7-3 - CASSLRGRDQETQYF TGTGCCAGCAGCTTGAGGGGGCGCGATCAAGAGACCCAGTACTTC
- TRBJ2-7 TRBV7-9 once CASSDRVYEQYF TGTGCCAGCAGCGACCGGGTCTACGAGCAGTACTTC
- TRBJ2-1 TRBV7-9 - CASSQTRGNEQFF TGTGCCAGCAGCCAAACCAGGGGCAATGAGCAGTTCTTC
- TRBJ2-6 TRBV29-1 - CSVRTRGGANVLTF TGCAGCGTACGTACACGGGGTGGGGCCAACGTCCTGACTTTC
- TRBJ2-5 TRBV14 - CASSQEVYWTEIQETQYF TGTGCCAGCAGCCAAGAGGTTTATTGGACAGAGATCCAAGAGACCCAGTACTTC
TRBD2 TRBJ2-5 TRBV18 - CASSRGLAGVETQYF TGTGCCAGCTCACGGGGACTAGCGGGAGTAGAGACCCAGTACTTC
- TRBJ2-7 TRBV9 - CASSVVDSPAYEQYF TGTGCCAGCAGCGTAGTTGACTCACCCGCCTACGAGCAGTACTTC
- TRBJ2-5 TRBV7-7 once CASSLYPNSQETQYF TGTGCCAGCAGCTTATACCCCAACAGCCAAGAGACCCAGTACTTC
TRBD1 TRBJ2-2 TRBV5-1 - CASSPGGGKGELFF TGCGCCAGCAGCCCAGGGGGCGGGAAAGGGGAGCTGTTTTTT
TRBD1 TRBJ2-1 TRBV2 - CASSQQGILYNEQFF TGTGCCAGCAGTCAACAGGGGATACTATACAATGAGCAGTTCTTC
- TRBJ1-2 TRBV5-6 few CASSLAAGRGYTF TGTGCCAGCAGCTTGGCGGCAGGGAGGGGCTACACCTTC
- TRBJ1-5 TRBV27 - CASSLSGYSNQPQHF TGTGCCAGCAGTTTGTCAGGTTATAGCAATCAGCCCCAGCATTTT
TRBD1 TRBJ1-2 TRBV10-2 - CASSVPPGGLTDGYTF TGCGCCAGCAGTGTGCCTCCAGGGGGCTTGACGGATGGCTACACCTTC